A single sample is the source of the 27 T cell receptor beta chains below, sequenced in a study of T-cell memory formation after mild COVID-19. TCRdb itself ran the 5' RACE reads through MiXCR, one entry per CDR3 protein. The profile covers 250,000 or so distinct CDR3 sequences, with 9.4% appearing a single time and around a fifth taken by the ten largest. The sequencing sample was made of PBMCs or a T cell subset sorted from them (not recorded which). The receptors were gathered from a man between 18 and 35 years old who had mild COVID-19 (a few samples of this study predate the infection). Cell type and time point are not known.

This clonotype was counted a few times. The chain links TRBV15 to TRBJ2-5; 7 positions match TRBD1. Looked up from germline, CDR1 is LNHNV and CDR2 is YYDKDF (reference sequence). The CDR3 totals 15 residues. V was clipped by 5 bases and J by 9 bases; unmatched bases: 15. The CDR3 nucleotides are TGTGCCACCAGCTTAACAGGGGTTGGTTTTAGTGCCCAGTACTTC. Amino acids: CATSLTGVGFSAQYF.

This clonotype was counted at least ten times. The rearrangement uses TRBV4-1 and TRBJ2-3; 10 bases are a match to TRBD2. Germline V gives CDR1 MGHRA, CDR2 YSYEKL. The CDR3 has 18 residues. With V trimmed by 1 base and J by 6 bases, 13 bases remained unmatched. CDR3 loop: CASSQGSRAGGPGDTQYF. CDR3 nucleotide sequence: TGCGCCAGCAGCCAAGGCAGTCGAGCGGGGGGGCCAGGGGATACGCAGTATTTT.

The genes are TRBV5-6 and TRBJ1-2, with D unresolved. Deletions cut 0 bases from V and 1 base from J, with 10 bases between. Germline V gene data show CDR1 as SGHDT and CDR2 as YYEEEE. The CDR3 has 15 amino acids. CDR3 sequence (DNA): TGTGCCAGCAGCTTGGGTCAGAGCATTAACTATGGCTACACCTTC. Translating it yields CASSLGQSINYGYTF.

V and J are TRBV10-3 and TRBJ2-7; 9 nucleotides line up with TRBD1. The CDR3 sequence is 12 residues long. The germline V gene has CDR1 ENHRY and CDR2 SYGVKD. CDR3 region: CASGTGNGEQYV. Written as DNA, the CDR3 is TGTGCTTCCGGGACAGGGAATGGGGAGCAGTACGTC.

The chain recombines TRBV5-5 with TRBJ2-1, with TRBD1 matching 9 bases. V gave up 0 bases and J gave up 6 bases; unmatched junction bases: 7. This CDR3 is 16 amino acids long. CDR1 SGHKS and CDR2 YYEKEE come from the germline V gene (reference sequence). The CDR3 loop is CASSLEGTGLFNEQFF. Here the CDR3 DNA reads TGTGCCAGCAGCTTGGAAGGGACAGGGCTCTTCAATGAGCAGTTCTTC. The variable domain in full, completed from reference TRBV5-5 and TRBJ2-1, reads DAGVTQSPTHLIKTRGQQVTLRCSPISGHKSVSWYQQVLGQGPQFIFQYYEKEERGRGNFPDRFSARQFPNYSSELNVNALLLGDSALYLCASSLEGTGLFNEQFFGPGTRLTVL.

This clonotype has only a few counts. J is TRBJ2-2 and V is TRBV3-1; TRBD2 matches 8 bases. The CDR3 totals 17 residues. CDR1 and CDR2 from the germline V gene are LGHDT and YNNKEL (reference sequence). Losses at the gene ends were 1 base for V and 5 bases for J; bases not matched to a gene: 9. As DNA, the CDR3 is TGTGCCAGCAGCCAAGGTTCGGGGGGGCCTAGGACCGGGGAGCTGTTTTTT. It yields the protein CASSQGSGGPRTGELFF.

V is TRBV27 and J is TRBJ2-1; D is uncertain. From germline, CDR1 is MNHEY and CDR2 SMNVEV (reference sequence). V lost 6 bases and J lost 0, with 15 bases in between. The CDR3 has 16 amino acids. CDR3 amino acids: CASSTYQKSSYNEQFF. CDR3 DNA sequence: TGTGCCAGCAGCACCTACCAGAAGAGCTCCTACAATGAGCAGTTCTTC.

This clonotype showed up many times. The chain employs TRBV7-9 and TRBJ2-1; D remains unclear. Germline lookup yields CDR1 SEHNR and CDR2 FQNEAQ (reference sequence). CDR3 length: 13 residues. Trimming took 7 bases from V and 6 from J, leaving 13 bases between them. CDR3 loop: CASTEGPSNEQFF. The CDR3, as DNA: TGTGCCAGCACAGAAGGGCCTTCCAATGAGCAGTTCTTC.

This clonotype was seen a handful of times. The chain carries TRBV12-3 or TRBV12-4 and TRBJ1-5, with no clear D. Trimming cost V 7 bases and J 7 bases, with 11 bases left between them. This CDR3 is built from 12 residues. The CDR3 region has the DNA TGTGCCAGCACCAACCTGTACCAGCCCCAGCATTTT. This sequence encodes CASTNLYQPQHF.

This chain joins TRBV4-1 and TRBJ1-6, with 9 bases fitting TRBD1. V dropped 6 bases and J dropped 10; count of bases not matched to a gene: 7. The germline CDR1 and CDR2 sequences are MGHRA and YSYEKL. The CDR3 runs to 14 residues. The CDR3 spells CASRPGQGRSPLHF. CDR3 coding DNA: TGCGCCAGCAGACCGGGACAGGGTCGCTCACCCCTCCACTTT.

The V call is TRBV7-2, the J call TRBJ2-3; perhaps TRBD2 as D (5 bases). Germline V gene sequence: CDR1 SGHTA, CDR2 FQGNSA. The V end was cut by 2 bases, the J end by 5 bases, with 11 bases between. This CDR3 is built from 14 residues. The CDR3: CASSLSLGGDTQYF. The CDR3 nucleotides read TGTGCCAGCAGCTTATCACTAGGCGGAGATACGCAGTATTTT.

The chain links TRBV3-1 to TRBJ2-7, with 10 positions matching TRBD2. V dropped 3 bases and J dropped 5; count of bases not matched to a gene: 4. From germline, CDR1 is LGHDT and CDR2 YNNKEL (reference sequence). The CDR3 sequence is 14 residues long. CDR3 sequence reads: CASSHGTSDNEQYF. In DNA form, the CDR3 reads TGTGCCAGCAGCCATGGGACTAGCGACAACGAGCAGTACTTC.

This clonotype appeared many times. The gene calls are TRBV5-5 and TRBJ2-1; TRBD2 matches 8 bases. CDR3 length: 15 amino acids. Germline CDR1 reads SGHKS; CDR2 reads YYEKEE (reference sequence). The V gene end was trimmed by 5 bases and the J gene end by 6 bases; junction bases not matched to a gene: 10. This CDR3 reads CASRGLVGSPNEQFF. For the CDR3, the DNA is TGTGCCAGCAGGGGACTAGTTGGGTCCCCCAATGAGCAGTTCTTC.

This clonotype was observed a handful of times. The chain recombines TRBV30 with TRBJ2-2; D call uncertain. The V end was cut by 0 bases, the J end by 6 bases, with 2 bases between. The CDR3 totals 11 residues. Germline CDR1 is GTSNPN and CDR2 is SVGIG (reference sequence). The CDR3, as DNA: TGTGCCTGGAGTGTACCCGGGGAGCTGTTTTTT. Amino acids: CAWSVPGELFF.

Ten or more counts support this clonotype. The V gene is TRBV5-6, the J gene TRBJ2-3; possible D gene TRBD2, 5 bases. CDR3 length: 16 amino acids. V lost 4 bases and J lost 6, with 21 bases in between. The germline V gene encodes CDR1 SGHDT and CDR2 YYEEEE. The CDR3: CASSNERRVNGDTQYF. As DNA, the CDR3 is TGTGCCAGCAGCAACGAGCGGCGGGTGAACGGGGATACGCAGTATTTT.

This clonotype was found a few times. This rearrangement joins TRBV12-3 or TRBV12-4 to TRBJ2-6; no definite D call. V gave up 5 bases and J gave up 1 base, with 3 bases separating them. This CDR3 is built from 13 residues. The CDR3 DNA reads TGTGCCAGCAGTAAGTCTGGGGCCAACGTCCTGACTTTC. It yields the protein CASSKSGANVLTF.

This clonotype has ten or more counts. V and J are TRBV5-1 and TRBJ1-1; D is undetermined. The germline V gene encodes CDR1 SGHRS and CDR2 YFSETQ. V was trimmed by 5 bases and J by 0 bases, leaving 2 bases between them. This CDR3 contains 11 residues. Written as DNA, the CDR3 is TGCGCCAGCAGTATGAACACTGAAGCTTTCTTT. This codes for CASSMNTEAFF.

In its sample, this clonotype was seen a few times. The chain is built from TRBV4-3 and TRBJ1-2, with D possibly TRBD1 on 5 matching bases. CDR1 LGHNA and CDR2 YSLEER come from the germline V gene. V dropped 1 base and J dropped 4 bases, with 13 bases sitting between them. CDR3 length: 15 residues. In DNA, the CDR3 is TGCGCCAGCAGCCAAGGCGGGGCGCCAGTCTATGGCTACACCTTC. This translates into CASSQGGAPVYGYTF.

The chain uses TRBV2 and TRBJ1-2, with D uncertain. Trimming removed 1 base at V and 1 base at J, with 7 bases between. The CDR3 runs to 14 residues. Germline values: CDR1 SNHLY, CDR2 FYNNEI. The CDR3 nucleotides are TGTGCCAGCAGTGAAGGGGTACTTAACTATGGCTACACCTTC. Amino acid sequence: CASSEGVLNYGYTF.

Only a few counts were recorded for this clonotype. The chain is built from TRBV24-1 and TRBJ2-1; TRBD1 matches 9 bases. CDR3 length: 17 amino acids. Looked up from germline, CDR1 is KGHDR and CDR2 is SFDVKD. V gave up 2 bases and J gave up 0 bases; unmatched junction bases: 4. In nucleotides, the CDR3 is TGTGCCACCAGTGATTCAGGGACAGGGAGCTCCTACAATGAGCAGTTCTTC. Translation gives CATSDSGTGSSYNEQFF.

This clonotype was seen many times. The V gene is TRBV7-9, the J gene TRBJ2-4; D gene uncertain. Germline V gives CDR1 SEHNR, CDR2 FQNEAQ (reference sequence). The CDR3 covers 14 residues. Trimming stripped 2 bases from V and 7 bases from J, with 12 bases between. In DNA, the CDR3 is TGTGCCAGCAGCTTAACATGGCGGTCGAACATTCAGTACTTC. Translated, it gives CASSLTWRSNIQYF.

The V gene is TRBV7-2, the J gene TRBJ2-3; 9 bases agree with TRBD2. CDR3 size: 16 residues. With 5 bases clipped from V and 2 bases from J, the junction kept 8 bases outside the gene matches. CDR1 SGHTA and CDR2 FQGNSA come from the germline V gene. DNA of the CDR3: TGTGCCAGCAGCCATCTCGCGGGGGGGCCCACAGATACGCAGTATTTT. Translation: CASSHLAGGPTDTQYF.

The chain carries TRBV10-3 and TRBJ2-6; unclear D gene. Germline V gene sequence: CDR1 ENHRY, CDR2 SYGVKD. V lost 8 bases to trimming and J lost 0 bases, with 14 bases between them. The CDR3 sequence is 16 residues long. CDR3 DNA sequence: TGTGCCATCCTCGCCGTGGGGTCCTCTGGGGCCAACGTCCTGACTTTC. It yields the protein CAILAVGSSGANVLTF.

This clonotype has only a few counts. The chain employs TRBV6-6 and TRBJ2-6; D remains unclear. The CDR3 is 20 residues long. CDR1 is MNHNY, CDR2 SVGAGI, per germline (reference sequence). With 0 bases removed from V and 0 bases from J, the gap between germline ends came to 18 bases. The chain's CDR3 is CASSYSVGSGAISGANVLTF. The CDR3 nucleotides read TGTGCCAGCAGTTACTCGGTCGGTTCAGGCGCTATCTCTGGGGCCAACGTCCTGACTTTC.

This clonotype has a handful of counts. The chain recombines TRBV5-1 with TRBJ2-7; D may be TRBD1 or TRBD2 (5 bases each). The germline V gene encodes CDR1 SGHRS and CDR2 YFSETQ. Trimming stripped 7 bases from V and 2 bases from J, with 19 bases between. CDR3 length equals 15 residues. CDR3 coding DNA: TGCGCCAGCCCACCAGGGATCGGAGGCACCTACGAGCAGTACGTC. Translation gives CASPPGIGGTYEQYV.

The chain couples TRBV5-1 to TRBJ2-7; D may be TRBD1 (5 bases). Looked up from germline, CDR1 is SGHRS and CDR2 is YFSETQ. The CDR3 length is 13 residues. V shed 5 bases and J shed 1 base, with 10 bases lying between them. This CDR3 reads CASRQDQSYEQYF. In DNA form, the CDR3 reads TGCGCCAGCAGACAGGACCAGTCCTACGAGCAGTACTTC.

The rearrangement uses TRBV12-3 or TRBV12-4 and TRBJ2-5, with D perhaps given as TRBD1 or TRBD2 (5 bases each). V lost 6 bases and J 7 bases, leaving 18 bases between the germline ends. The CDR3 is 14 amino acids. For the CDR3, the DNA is TGTGCCAGCAGCCCGGAGGACATGGAAGGGACCCAGTACTTC. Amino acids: CASSPEDMEGTQYF.